Listed here are 18 T cell receptor beta chains from one sample, sequenced in a study of blood T cell repertoires in COVID-19. Repertoires were generated with immunoSEQ multiplex PCR, while TCRdb's copy carries only in-frame clones and drops some. The profile covers roughly 99,000 clones, with about 80% appearing a single time and around 4.5% taken by the ten largest. Specimen: peripheral blood. The receptors come from a man between 65 and 85 years old with acute or convalescent COVID-19.

V is TRBV5-8 and J is TRBJ2-3; D is undetermined. The CDR3 loop spans 12 amino acids. Germline V gives CDR1 SGHTS, CDR2 YDEGEE. The V end lost 4 bases, the J end lost 9 bases, and 12 bases lay between the germline ends. In DNA form, the CDR3 reads TGTGCCAGCAGCCCTGTGGGCCCGACGCAGTATTTT. It encodes CASSPVGPTQYF. The whole variable domain, remainder taken from reference TRBV5-8 and TRBJ2-3, is EAGVTQSPTHLIKTRGQQATLRCSPISGHTSVYWYQQALGLGLQFLLWYDEGEERNRGNFPPRFSGRQFPNYSSELNVNALELEDSALYLCASSPVGPTQYFGPGTRLTVL.

This rearrangement joins TRBV3-1 (or the pseudogene TRBV3-2) to TRBJ1-2; TRBD1 matches 9 bases. The V segment lost 4 bases and the J segment 4 bases; nucleotides outside the gene matches: 7. Germline V gene sequence: CDR1 LGHDT, CDR2 YNNKEL (reference sequence). The CDR3 extends over 15 amino acids. The CDR3 coding sequence is TGTGCCAGCAGCCCTGGACAGGGGAGAGGCTATGGCTACACCTTC. It encodes CASSPGQGRGYGYTF.

In nucleotides, the CDR3 is TGTGCCAGCAGTTACCCGGCGGTTAATTCACCCCTCCACTTT. Translation gives CASSYPAVNSPLHF. The V and J genes are TRBV6-6 and TRBJ1-6, with D hard to call. This CDR3 region has 14 residues. The germline V gene has CDR1 MNHNY and CDR2 SVGAGI (reference sequence). V dropped 2 bases and J dropped 6 bases, with 8 bases sitting between them.

This sequence joins TRBV5-4 and TRBJ2-7; tentatively, D is TRBD1 (5 bases). V lost 5 bases and J 0 bases, leaving 12 bases between the germline ends. Germline V gene lookup returns CDR1 SGHNT and CDR2 YYREEE (reference sequence). This CDR3 has 14 residues. The DNA of the CDR3 is TGTGCCAGCAGTCAACCACAGGTCTCCTACGAGCAGTACTTC. Translating gives CASSQPQVSYEQYF.

The chain is built from TRBV12-3 or TRBV12-4 and TRBJ2-4; 8 positions agree with TRBD1. The CDR3 extends over 13 amino acids. J lost 9 bases, V lost 7 bases, and 8 bases had no gene match. The CDR3 loop reads CASIMDREVIQYF. The DNA of the CDR3 is TGTGCCAGCATCATGGACAGGGAGGTCATTCAGTACTTC.

This sequence joins TRBV6-6 and TRBJ2-7; 9 positions agree with TRBD1. The V segment lost 6 bases and the J segment 7 bases; nucleotides outside the gene matches: 7. This CDR3 has 13 residues. Germline V CDR1 and CDR2: MNHNY, SVGAGI (reference sequence). The CDR3 bases are TGTGCCAGCAGACAGACAGGGGGTGATGAGCAGTACTTC. Residues: CASRQTGGDEQYF.

This clone was counted only a few times. This chain links TRBV7-2 with TRBJ2-7, with 9 nucleotides matching TRBD2. CDR1 and CDR2 (germline): SGHTA, FQGNSA. The CDR3 extends over 16 amino acids. The trim removed 5 bases at V and 6 bases at J, leaving 14 bases unmatched. CDR3: CASSGRAGGPSGEQYF. The CDR3 DNA is TGTGCCAGCAGCGGGAGAGCGGGGGGACCCTCGGGCGAGCAGTACTTC.

The V and J genes are TRBV12-5 and TRBJ2-7; D call uncertain. The ends were cut back, 6 bases at V and 6 bases at J, with 21 bases in the middle. Germline values: CDR1 LGHNT, CDR2 FRNRAP. This CDR3 spans 15 amino acids. The CDR3 spells CASGPQQPSLGEQYF. Here the CDR3 DNA reads TGTGCTAGTGGACCTCAACAGCCCTCTTTAGGCGAGCAGTACTTC.

The chain combines TRBV6-1 with TRBJ1-6; D call uncertain. Germline CDR1 and CDR2: MNHNS and SASEGT. This CDR3 region has 16 residues. V was trimmed by 1 base and J by 3 bases, leaving 10 bases between them. Written as DNA, the CDR3 is TGTGCCAGCAGTGAAGACGGACGGGGCTATAATTCACCCCTCCACTTT. It encodes CASSEDGRGYNSPLHF.

V gene TRBV3-1 (or the pseudogene TRBV3-2) combines with J gene TRBJ1-5; the D is unclear. Per the germline V gene, CDR1 is LGHDT and CDR2 is YNNKEL (reference sequence). The germline V and J ends were trimmed by 0 bases and 2 bases, with 11 bases remaining between them. The CDR3 extends over 16 amino acids. CDR3 sequence: CASSQDPSGRNQPQHF. As DNA, the CDR3 is TGTGCCAGCAGCCAAGATCCGAGCGGGCGCAATCAGCCCCAGCATTTT.

CDR3 amino acids: CASSPREGYARDNEQFF. The DNA of the CDR3 is TGTGCCAGCTCACCACGGGAGGGGTACGCCCGGGACAATGAGCAGTTCTTC. This chain joins TRBV18 and TRBJ2-1; 7 bases map to TRBD2. The trim removed 1 base at V and 5 bases at J, leaving 11 bases unmatched. The CDR3 sequence is 17 residues long. The germline CDR1 and CDR2 sequences are KGHSH and LQKENI.

The rearrangement joins TRBV9 to TRBJ1-1, with D unclear. CDR1 and CDR2 from the germline V gene are SGDLS and YYNGEE. The length of the CDR3 is 13 residues. V dropped 0 bases and J dropped 4 bases, with 7 bases sitting between them. CDR3 sequence: CASSVDPVTEAFF. CDR3 coding DNA: TGTGCCAGCAGCGTAGATCCGGTCACTGAAGCTTTCTTT. Filled out from reference TRBV9 and TRBJ1-1, the complete variable domain reads DSGVTQTPKHLITATGQRVTLRCSPRSGDLSVYWYQQSLDQGLQFLIQYYNGEERAKGNILERFSAQQFPDLHSELNLSSLELGDSALYFCASSVDPVTEAFFGQGTRLTVV.

The gene calls are TRBV25-1 and TRBJ1-2, with a tentative D call TRBD1 (5 bases). The V and J ends lost 4 bases and 2 bases respectively, with 8 bases between them. CDR1 and CDR2 from the germline V gene are MGHDK and SYGVNS. This CDR3 spans 13 amino acids. Written as DNA, the CDR3 is TGTGCCAGCAGTGGCGGGACGAACTATGGCTACACCTTC. Translated: CASSGGTNYGYTF.

The rearrangement uses TRBV21-1 and TRBJ1-6; the table's D gene call, TRBD1, was not cross checked with the DNA. TRBV21-1 is recorded as a pseudogene. The CDR3 covers 15 residues. The CDR3 is CASSIWDRQNSPLHF. Written as DNA, the CDR3 is TGTGCCAGCAGCATCTGGGACAGACAAAATTCACCCCTCCACTTT.

The chain uses TRBV10-1 and TRBJ2-5; 11 bases fit TRBD1. The J segment lost 4 bases and the V segment lost 3 bases, leaving 4 bases of the junction unmatched. Germline values: CDR1 WNHNN, CDR2 SYGVQD (reference sequence). The CDR3 is made up of 15 amino acids. In DNA form, the CDR3 reads TGCGCCAGCAGTGACGGGACAGGGGGATTAGAGACCCAGTACTTC. The encoded protein is CASSDGTGGLETQYF.

The V gene is TRBV5-6, the J gene TRBJ2-1; 7 bases agree with TRBD2. Germline V gene sequence: CDR1 SGHDT, CDR2 YYEEEE. J gave up 8 bases and V 4 bases, and 9 bases lay outside the gene matches. The CDR3 runs to 14 residues. The CDR3: CASSLGTMYHEQFF. The DNA for the CDR3 is TGTGCCAGCAGCCTAGGGACTATGTACCATGAGCAGTTCTTC.

This sequence joins TRBV19 and TRBJ2-1; D is possibly TRBD1 (5 bases). CDR3 length: 15 residues. CDR1 and CDR2 (germline): LNHDA, SQIVND (reference sequence). V lost 6 bases and J 8 bases, leaving 20 bases between the germline ends. For the CDR3, the DNA is TGTGCCAGTAGCAGCAGGGCCTCCCCTATGGATGAGCAGTTCTTC. The encoded protein is CASSSRASPMDEQFF.

J is TRBJ1-2 and V is TRBV10-1; TRBD1 aligns across 7 bases. This CDR3 has 14 amino acids. Germline-derived CDR1 and CDR2 are WNHNN and SYGVQD (reference sequence). V was pared by 0 bases and J by 2 bases, with 0 bases of the junction left unmatched. This CDR3 reads CASSESTGNYGYTF. The CDR3 nucleotides are TGCGCCAGCAGTGAGTCGACAGGGAACTATGGCTACACCTTC.